The 27 T cell receptor beta chains presented below share a single source sample, sequenced in a study of shared clonotypes between healthy human individuals. The assay was immunoSEQ multiplex PCR, and TCRdb's table has in-frame clones only and misses some. Seen here are 1 million to 1.2 million clones, about 72% observed once, and the top ten hold 0.89%. Sequenced sample: memory CD4+ T cells from PBMCs. The subset denotes: CD45RA-negative fraction. These receptors were taken from a man younger than 35 in good health. Some clones in this sample may be carry-over from other donors' samples.

V is TRBV28 and J is TRBJ1-5; D remains unclear. This CDR3 contains 14 residues. With 6 bases removed from V and 6 bases from J, the gap between germline ends came to 15 bases. Germline lookup yields CDR1 MDHEN and CDR2 SYDVKM. CDR3 region: CASSPPHGGQPQHF. Here the CDR3 DNA reads TGTGCCAGCAGCCCCCCGCACGGCGGTCAGCCCCAGCATTTT. Variable domain in full (rest from reference TRBV28 and TRBJ1-5): DVKVTQSSRYLVKRTGEKVFLECVQDMDHENMFWYRQDPGLGLRLIYFSYDVKMKEKGDIPEGYSVSREKKERFSLILESASTNQTSMYLCASSPPHGGQPQHFGDGTRLSIL.

The gene calls are TRBV7-3 and TRBJ1-5; D gene unclear. With 2 bases removed from V and 6 bases from J, the gap between germline ends came to 8 bases. Germline-derived CDR1 and CDR2 are SGHTA and FQGTGA. This CDR3 is built from 13 residues. DNA for the CDR3: TGTGCCAGCAGCTTAGCGAGAGGTCAGCCCCAGCATTTT. This gives the protein CASSLARGQPQHF.

The V and J genes are TRBV11-1 and TRBJ2-5; 8 nucleotides agree with TRBD2. The CDR3 sequence is 15 residues long. CDR1 and CDR2 from the germline V gene are SGHAT and FQDESV (reference sequence). V lost 1 base to trimming and J lost 9 bases; unmatched junction nucleotides: 10. The CDR3 loop is CASSLGSVAGLAQYF. The CDR3 DNA reads TGTGCCAGCAGCTTAGGATCGGTAGCGGGGTTGGCCCAGTACTTC.

This clone has just one count. This sequence joins TRBV18 and TRBJ2-2; 9 positions agree with TRBD1. This CDR3 is 15 amino acids long. V dropped 2 bases and J dropped 4; count of bases not matched to a gene: 2. The germline CDR1 and CDR2 sequences are KGHSH and LQKENI. The chain's CDR3 is CASSPATGGTGELFF. The CDR3 coding sequence is TGTGCCAGCTCACCAGCGACAGGGGGCACCGGGGAGCTGTTTTTT.

The chain joins TRBV5-1 to TRBJ2-1; 12 bases agree with TRBD2. This CDR3 region has 17 residues. In germline, CDR1 is SGHRS, CDR2 YFSETQ. V shed 0 bases and J 4 bases; nucleotides not matched to a gene: 5. The CDR3 is CASSLAGGTSGYNEQFF. In DNA form, the CDR3 reads TGCGCCAGCAGCTTGGCCGGCGGGACTAGCGGGTACAATGAGCAGTTCTTC.

As to this clone: The sample holds other DNA sequences that translate to the same CDR3. This sequence joins TRBV5-1 and TRBJ1-5; D is perhaps TRBD1 (5 bases). Trimming took 0 bases from V and 1 from J, leaving 8 bases between them. The germline V gene encodes CDR1 SGHRS and CDR2 YFSETQ. This CDR3 has 15 residues. The CDR3 DNA reads as TGCGCCAGCAGCTTGGAAGGGGTCAGCAATCAGCCCCAGCATTTT. This gives the protein CASSLEGVSNQPQHF.

This chain joins TRBV5-6 and TRBJ2-5, with D perhaps matching TRBD2 (5 bases). CDR1 is SGHDT, CDR2 YYEEEE, per germline. Deletions cut 4 bases from V and 3 bases from J, with 16 bases between. The CDR3 length is 15 residues. Here the CDR3 DNA reads TGTGCCAGCAGCACGTCTCGTTCGGGGAAAGAGACCCAGTACTTC. It encodes CASSTSRSGKETQYF.

This chain joins TRBV12-5 and TRBJ2-7; TRBD1 aligns across 8 bases. CDR3 size: 14 residues. V shed 8 bases and J 3 bases; nucleotides not matched to a gene: 9. Germline V gene sequence: CDR1 LGHNT, CDR2 FRNRAP. CDR3 sequence reads: CASSEQGDRYEQYF. The CDR3 region has the DNA TGTGCTAGTTCTGAACAGGGGGACCGCTACGAGCAGTACTTC. Drawing the rest from reference TRBV12-5 and TRBJ2-7, the complete variable domain is DARVTQTPRHKVTEMGQEVTMRCQPILGHNTVFWYRQTMMQGLELLAYFRNRAPLDDSGMPKDRFSAEMPDATLATLKIQPSEPRDSAVYFCASSEQGDRYEQYFGPGTRLTVT.

The chain carries TRBV5-4 and TRBJ2-1, with 8 bases matching TRBD2. This CDR3 has 17 amino acids. CDR1 SGHNT and CDR2 YYREEE come from the germline V gene (reference sequence). The ends lost 0 bases at V and 4 bases at J; junction bases unmatched: 9. Here the CDR3 reads CASSLGSSGSVYNEQFF. The CDR3 DNA reads TGTGCCAGCAGCTTGGGTTCCAGCGGGAGTGTGTACAATGAGCAGTTCTTC.

The V and J genes are TRBV6-1 and TRBJ2-7, with unresolved D. The CDR3 has 12 residues. Trimming shortened V by 6 bases and J by 2 bases, and 8 bases separated the two germline ends. Germline V lookup: CDR1 MNHNS, CDR2 SASEGT. The CDR3 loop reads CASRELTYEQYF. The CDR3, as DNA: TGTGCCAGCAGGGAGCTAACCTACGAGCAGTACTTC.

This clone has just a few counts. V and J are TRBV5-1 and TRBJ2-1; D is possibly TRBD2 (5 bases). The germline V gene has CDR1 SGHRS and CDR2 YFSETQ. Trimming stripped 3 bases from V and 0 bases from J, with 10 bases between. The CDR3 has 15 amino acids. In DNA, the CDR3 is TGCGCCAGCAGCTCCGGGGTAAGCTCCTACAATGAGCAGTTCTTC. It is translated as CASSSGVSSYNEQFF.

V gene TRBV28 combines with J gene TRBJ2-3; D unresolved. Germline CDR1 and CDR2: MDHEN and SYDVKM. Trimming left V 5 bases short and J 6 bases short, with 9 bases between. The CDR3 is 12 residues long. As DNA, the CDR3 is TGTGCCAGCAGTCGGACCTGGGATACGCAGTATTTT. Translating gives CASSRTWDTQYF.

The chain couples TRBV5-1 to TRBJ1-4; the D is unclear. Trimming shortened V by 0 bases and J by 6 bases, and 12 bases separated the two germline ends. CDR3 size: 15 residues. Germline assignment: CDR1 SGHRS and CDR2 YFSETQ. The CDR3 DNA reads TGCGCCAGCAGCTTGGCTGGGCGTGAGGATGAAAAACTGTTTTTT. Amino acid sequence: CASSLAGREDEKLFF.

The sample holds a few counts of this clone. The gene calls are TRBV5-4 and TRBJ1-1; TRBD1 is a possible D gene (5 bases). Germline V gene data show CDR1 as SGHNT and CDR2 as YYREEE (reference sequence). The length of the CDR3 is 15 residues. V lost 0 bases, J lost 6 bases, and 15 bases lay in between. The CDR3 is CASSLDRPGRAEAFF. The CDR3 nucleotides read TGTGCCAGCAGCTTGGACAGGCCGGGGAGGGCTGAAGCTTTCTTT.

The chain couples TRBV7-2 to TRBJ2-1; perhaps TRBD1 as D (6 bases). The CDR3 is made up of 13 amino acids. Germline V lookup: CDR1 SGHTA, CDR2 FQGNSA. The ends were cut back, 0 bases at V and 15 bases at J, with 15 bases in the middle. The CDR3 DNA follows: TGTGCCAGCAGCTTAGCGGAAGGCAGGGGATGGTTCTTC. Translated: CASSLAEGRGWFF.

This chain links TRBV6-5 with TRBJ1-6, with 10 nucleotides matching TRBD1. This CDR3 contains 13 residues. The J segment lost 8 bases and the V segment lost 7 bases, leaving 2 bases of the junction unmatched. CDR1 and CDR2 from the germline V gene are MNHEY and SVGAGI. The CDR3 bases are TGTGCCAGCAAGGACAGGGGGGATTCACCCCTCCACTTT. It specifies CASKDRGDSPLHF.

About this clone itself: An end of the junction does not agree with germline; a read error may underlie this. The chain carries TRBV19 and TRBJ2-7; D possibly matches TRBD1 or TRBD2 (5 bases each). Germline values: CDR1 LNHDA, CDR2 SQIVND (reference sequence). The CDR3 extends over 16 amino acids. This CDR3 reads CASSMGLAGSSYEQYF. CDR3 coding DNA: TGTGCCAGTAGTATGGGGCTAGCCGGTAGCTCCTATGAGCAGTACTTC.

This clone has only one observation. This chain uses TRBV30 with TRBJ2-5; possible D gene TRBD2, 6 bases. V lost 4 bases and J lost 3, with 21 bases in between. The germline V gene has CDR1 GTSNPN and CDR2 SVGIG (reference sequence). The CDR3 runs 16 residues. CDR3: CAWNPYLSGGKETQYF. CDR3 DNA sequence: TGTGCCTGGAACCCCTACCTTTCTGGAGGGAAAGAGACCCAGTACTTC.

This clone was found a few times. This chain uses TRBV15 with TRBJ2-7; D possibly matches TRBD1 or TRBD2 (5 bases each). The V end was cut by 6 bases, the J end by 3 bases, with 18 bases between. Per the germline V gene, CDR1 is LNHNV and CDR2 is YYDKDF (reference sequence). The CDR3 has 15 amino acids. The CDR3: CATSKRWGSRYEQYF. DNA of the CDR3: TGTGCCACCAGTAAGAGATGGGGGTCGCGCTACGAGCAGTACTTC. Full variable domain (rest looked up from reference TRBV15 and TRBJ2-7): DAMVIQNPRYQVTQFGKPVTLSCSQTLNHNVMYWYQQKSSQAPKLLFHYYDKDFNNEADTPDNFQSRRPNTSFCFLDIRSPGLGDTAMYLCATSKRWGSRYEQYFGPGTRLTVT.

The chain has TRBV5-1 and TRBJ1-5, with a weak D call TRBD1 (5 bases). In germline, CDR1 is SGHRS, CDR2 YFSETQ. Trimming pared 4 bases from V and 15 bases from J, leaving 20 bases between. The CDR3 totals 13 residues. The DNA for the CDR3 is TGCGCCAGCAGCCGGAGCCGCGACAGCCCGCGGCATTTT. Protein product: CASSRSRDSPRHF.

This rearrangement joins TRBV6-6 to TRBJ2-7; D gene uncertain. CDR1 MNHNY and CDR2 SVGAGI come from the germline V gene (reference sequence). The V end lost 0 bases, the J end lost 2 bases, and 11 bases lay between the germline ends. The length of the CDR3 is 15 residues. CDR3 residues: CASSYSITGTYEQYF. The CDR3 DNA reads TGTGCCAGCAGTTACTCGATTACGGGTACCTACGAGCAGTACTTC.

V is TRBV14 and J is TRBJ1-3, with D possibly TRBD1 on 5 matching bases. Trimming cost V 4 bases and J 2 bases, with 18 bases left between them. This CDR3 region has 17 residues. Germline CDR1 SGHDN, CDR2 FVKESK. CDR3 DNA sequence: TGTGCCAGCAGCCGCGTACGCGGTAAGGGGACTGGAAACACCATATATTTT. Its translation: CASSRVRGKGTGNTIYF.

As concerns this clone: This CDR3 is also generated by other DNA sequences in the sample. This chain links TRBV18 with TRBJ1-2, with 9 bases aligning to TRBD1. The CDR3 is made up of 13 amino acids. CDR1 and CDR2 (germline): KGHSH, LQKENI. The J segment lost 7 bases and the V segment lost 6 bases, leaving 6 bases of the junction unmatched. DNA of the CDR3: TGTGCCAGCTCGCCGGGACAGGGTGGTGGCTACACCTTC. Protein product: CASSPGQGGGYTF.

This clone has only a few counts. CDR3 bases: TGCGCCAGCAGCCAAACTAGCGTCAAAGAGACCCAGTACTTC. Translating it yields CASSQTSVKETQYF. The chain employs TRBV5-1 and TRBJ2-5; 7 nucleotides agree with TRBD2. Germline values: CDR1 SGHRS, CDR2 YFSETQ. CDR3 length: 14 residues. The junction had 6 bases not matched to a gene; V was cut back by 4 bases and J by 3 bases. The variable domain in full, completed from reference TRBV5-1 and TRBJ2-5, reads KAGVTQTPRYLIKTRGQQVTLSCSPISGHRSVSWYQQTPGQGLQFLFEYFSETQRNKGNFPGRFSGRQFSNSRSEMNVSTLELGDSALYLCASSQTSVKETQYFGPGTRLLVL.

The V gene is TRBV4-2, the J gene TRBJ2-3; the match to TRBD2 covers 10 bases. CDR1 is LGHNA, CDR2 YNFKEQ, per germline. V shed 5 bases, J shed 5 bases, and the junction held 16 bases outside the gene matches. The CDR3 is 18 residues long. CDR3 sequence: CASSKTTSGRARLDTQYF. CDR3 in DNA: TGTGCCAGCAGCAAAACTACGAGCGGGAGGGCCCGGTTAGATACGCAGTATTTT.

There are many counts of this clone. The rearrangement uses TRBV9 and TRBJ2-7; 7 nucleotides line up with TRBD1. With 4 bases clipped from V and 1 base from J, the junction kept 11 bases outside the gene matches. Germline V gene data show CDR1 as SGDLS and CDR2 as YYNGEE. CDR3 size: 16 residues. CDR3: CASSPRQGSASYEQYF. Here the CDR3 DNA reads TGTGCCAGCAGCCCCAGACAGGGATCAGCTTCCTACGAGCAGTACTTC.

The sample holds a few counts of this clone. CDR3 in amino acids: CASSQGRGGEGYGYTF. In DNA form, the CDR3 reads TGCGCCAGCAGCCAAGGGAGAGGGGGCGAGGGTTATGGCTACACCTTC. The V and J genes are TRBV4-1 and TRBJ1-2, with 7 bases matching TRBD1. The CDR3 is 16 residues long. The V segment lost 1 base and the J segment 5 bases; nucleotides outside the gene matches: 10. The V gene's germline CDR1 is MGHRA and CDR2 YSYEKL.